Reported below is one T cell receptor (beta chain). Method: immunoSEQ multiplex PCR; TCRdb's copy keeps in-frame clones and lacks some. This table holds about 97,000 clones, over 75% found once. This specimen comes from a study of blood T cell repertoires in COVID-19. Study summary: PBMCs, B-cell-depleted T cells, or T cells provided the cDNA or gDNA that made up the material.

The CDR3 extends over 13 amino acids. Trimming pared 5 bases from V and 2 bases from J, leaving 9 bases between. This chain uses TRBV12-3 or TRBV12-4 with TRBJ1-2, with a possible D match to TRBD1 (6 bases). The TCR sequence derives from a man aged 60 to 69 with acute or convalescent COVID-19. Input material: peripheral blood. The CDR3 sequence is CASSPGQNYGYTF. In DNA, the CDR3 is TGTGCCAGCAGTCCAGGACAGAACTATGGCTACACCTTC.